The 4 T cell receptor beta chains in this list originate from one sample, sequenced in a study of identical twins (dated by TCRdb to the mid-2010s). Library construction relied on 5' RACE. Sequenced on an Illumina HiSeq 2000. TCRdb itself trimmed the public reads at Q25 with fastp, ran MiXCR and retained productive beta chains. Each entry merges the rows of one CDR3 protein and shows their most common DNA and genes. Within this sample are 400,000 to 600,000 distinct CDR3 sequences, with approximately 20% of them counted one time only. 0.48% of the sample is taken by the ten largest. The sample was also reused in another study, on yellow fever vaccine responses in identical twins.

Sequenced material: CD4+ T cells sorted from blood. Every receptor here comes from a woman between 18 and 30 years old in good health.

This clonotype has more than one count but fewer than ten. The rearrangement joins TRBV12-3 or TRBV12-4 to TRBJ2-3; TRBD2 might be the D (5 bases). Between the trimmed V and J ends, which lost 4 bases and 1 base, there was a span of 9 bases. The CDR3 covers 14 residues. In DNA form, the CDR3 reads TGTGCCAGCAGTTGGGAGACCGGCACAGATACGCAGTATTTT. It codes for CASSWETGTDTQYF.

The V and J genes are TRBV3-1 and TRBJ2-2, with D maybe TRBD2 (6 bases). Trimming removed 4 bases at V and 1 base at J, with 13 bases between. Germline V gives CDR1 LGHDT, CDR2 YNNKEL (reference sequence). The CDR3 is made up of 16 amino acids. CDR3 loop: CASSPRTTENTGELFF. Here the CDR3 DNA reads TGTGCCAGCAGCCCACGGACTACGGAGAACACCGGGGAGCTGTTTTTT.

The genes are TRBV5-6 and TRBJ2-7, with 9 bases aligning to TRBD1. The length of the CDR3 is 16 residues. V shed 4 bases and J 3 bases; nucleotides not matched to a gene: 11. Germline CDR1 and CDR2: SGHDT and YYEEEE. The CDR3 DNA sequence: TGTGCCAGCAGCGTCCGCGGGACAGGGTACGGCTACGAGCAGTACGTC. Translation: CASSVRGTGYGYEQYV.

This rearrangement joins TRBV12-3 or TRBV12-4 to TRBJ2-1; D unclear. With 8 bases removed from V and 12 bases from J, the gap between germline ends came to 14 bases. The CDR3 sequence is 11 residues long. The CDR3 spells CASAPGPRQFF. The CDR3, as DNA: TGTGCCAGCGCCCCCGGCCCCCGGCAGTTCTTC.